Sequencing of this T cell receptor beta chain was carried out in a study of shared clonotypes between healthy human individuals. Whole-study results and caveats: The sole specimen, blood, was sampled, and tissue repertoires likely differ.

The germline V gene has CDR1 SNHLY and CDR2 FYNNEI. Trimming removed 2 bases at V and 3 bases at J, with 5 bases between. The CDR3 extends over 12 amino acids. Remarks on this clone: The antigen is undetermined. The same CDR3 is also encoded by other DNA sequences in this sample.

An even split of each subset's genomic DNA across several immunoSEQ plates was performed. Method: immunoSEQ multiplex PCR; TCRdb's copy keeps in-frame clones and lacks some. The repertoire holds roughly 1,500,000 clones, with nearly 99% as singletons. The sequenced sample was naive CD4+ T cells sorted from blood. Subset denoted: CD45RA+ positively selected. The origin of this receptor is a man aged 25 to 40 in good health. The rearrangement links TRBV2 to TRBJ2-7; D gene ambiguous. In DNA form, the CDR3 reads TGTGCCAGCAGTGAACTCGGCTACGAGCAGTACTTC. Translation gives CASSELGYEQYF.